The 17 T cell receptor beta chains presented below share a single source sample, sequenced in a study of CDR3 diversity in severe acne. TCRdb used MiXCR to reprocess the PCR reads, holding one entry per CDR3 protein. The sample lists more than 85,000 distinct CDR3 sequences; approximately 47% were seen once. Input material: blood. The receptor source for this set is a male donor with acne.

This clonotype was observed many times. The chain has TRBV28 and TRBJ1-1; possibly TRBD1 for D (6 bases). Deletions cut 6 bases from V and 4 bases from J, with 15 bases between. CDR1 is MDHEN and CDR2 is SYDVKM in the germline V gene. This CDR3 region has 14 residues. CDR3 DNA: TGTGCCAGCAGCTCCGGGGGCGCCGGCACTGAAGCTTTCTTT. It translates to CASSSGGAGTEAFF.

In the case of this clonotype: The conserved final phenylalanine or tryptophan is absent from the CDR3, which likely points to a read error. The chain has TRBV11-2 and TRBJ1-4; 7 bases are a match to TRBD1. Trimming cost V 6 bases and J 8 bases; bases outside gene matches: 9. The CDR3 covers 14 residues. Germline-derived CDR1 and CDR2 are SGHAT and FQNNGV. In DNA, the CDR3 is TGTGCCAGCAGGAAGAACAGGGGAGACGAAAAACTGTTTTCT. Translation: CASRKNRGDEKLFS.

As to this clonotype: A clone one base away is much larger, so this may be a read error. The conserved phenylalanine or tryptophan is not found at the CDR3 terminus, so this likely reflects a read error. V and J are TRBV6-5 and TRBJ2-1; D is ambiguous. The ends were cut back, 0 bases at V and 8 bases at J, with 8 bases in the middle. The CDR3 has 13 amino acids. Germline values: CDR1 MNHEY, CDR2 SVGAGI. CDR3 DNA: TGTGCCAGCAGTTACTCCGATAGGGATGAGCAGTTCCTC. Translated, it gives CASSYSDRDEQFL.

Only a few counts were recorded for this clonotype. The V gene is TRBV28, the J gene TRBJ1-2, with D perhaps matching TRBD1 (6 bases). V was clipped by 6 bases and J by 2 bases, with 10 bases between them. This CDR3 region has 13 residues. Germline V gene sequence: CDR1 MDHEN, CDR2 SYDVKM. CDR3 bases: TGTGCCAGCAGCGCCACAGGGAACTATGGCTACACCTTC. Translating it yields CASSATGNYGYTF.

The gene calls are TRBV7-9 and TRBJ1-2; D gene uncertain. CDR3 length: 14 amino acids. Germline CDR1 reads SEHNR; CDR2 reads FQNEAQ (reference sequence). The V gene lost 2 bases and the J gene lost 2 bases, with 9 bases spanning the gap. In DNA form, the CDR3 reads TGTGCCAGCAGCTTAAGTGACGGGAACTATGGCTACACCTTC. Residues: CASSLSDGNYGYTF.

This chain links TRBV10-3 with TRBJ2-6; D possibly matches TRBD1 or TRBD2 (5 bases each). The germline gives CDR1 ENHRY, CDR2 SYGVKD. V was pared by 3 bases and J by 0 bases, with 12 bases between. The CDR3 sequence is 17 residues long. CDR3 nucleotide sequence: TGTGCCATCAGTGACGGGGACCTCAGCTCTGGGGCCAACGTCCTGACTTTC. This codes for CAISDGDLSSGANVLTF.

This clonotype was counted only a few times. The rearrangement uses TRBV6-1 and TRBJ2-3; 11 bases are a match to TRBD2. V was pared by 3 bases and J by 1 base, with 3 bases of the junction left unmatched. The germline V gene has CDR1 MNHNS and CDR2 SASEGT. CDR3 length equals 16 residues. The CDR3 spells CASSDLAGGRTDTQYF. CDR3 in DNA: TGTGCCAGCAGTGACCTAGCGGGAGGTCGCACAGATACGCAGTATTTT.

The V and J genes are TRBV5-1 and TRBJ2-7; no reliable D call. CDR1 and CDR2 (germline): SGHRS, YFSETQ. The ends were cut back, 1 base at V and 4 bases at J, with 9 bases in the middle. The CDR3 is 13 amino acids. The CDR3, as DNA: TGCGCCAGCAGCTTGTCGTCTGGGTACGAGCAGTACTTC. It encodes CASSLSSGYEQYF.

The rearrangement joins TRBV10-1 to TRBJ2-2; D may correspond to TRBD1 or TRBD2 (5 bases each). V lost 1 base and J 7 bases, leaving 19 bases between the germline ends. Germline loops: CDR1 WNHNN, CDR2 SYGVQD (reference sequence). This CDR3 spans 17 amino acids. CDR3 region: CASSEWPRRDVVGELFF. In nucleotides, the CDR3 is TGCGCCAGCAGTGAGTGGCCCCGCCGGGACGTGGTCGGGGAGCTGTTTTTT.

With regard to this clonotype: This may stem from a read error, because a much larger clone lies one nucleotide away. The rearrangement links TRBV12-3 or TRBV12-4 to TRBJ2-3; D ambiguous. Trimming removed 2 bases from V and 8 bases from J, with 17 bases in between. The CDR3 totals 15 residues. For the CDR3, the DNA is TGTGCCAGCAGTTTATCTAACCAAGCCTCAGGTACGCAGTATTTT. It is translated as CASSLSNQASGTQYF.

Concerning this clonotype itself: The conserved final phenylalanine or tryptophan is absent from the CDR3, which likely points to a read error. This CDR3 reads CASSPAGNRPQHL. The CDR3 DNA sequence: TGTGCCAGCAGTCCGGCAGGGAATCGGCCCCAGCATCTC. The rearrangement links TRBV2 to TRBJ1-5; tentative D call: TRBD1 (5 bases). CDR1 is SNHLY and CDR2 is FYNNEI in the germline V gene. This CDR3 region has 13 residues.

The rearrangement links TRBV29-1 to TRBJ1-2; D is possibly TRBD1 (6 bases). In germline, CDR1 is SQVTM, CDR2 ANQGSEA. The CDR3 runs to 13 residues. Trimming took off 5 bases at V and 4 bases at J, with 14 bases between the two ends. The CDR3, as DNA: TGCAGCGTTCTTTTAGACAGGTTCTATGGCTACACCTTC. This sequence encodes CSVLLDRFYGYTF.

V and J are TRBV29-1 and TRBJ1-2; D uncertain. With 4 bases removed from V and 5 bases from J, the gap between germline ends came to 8 bases. CDR3 size: 11 residues. The germline gives CDR1 SQVTM, CDR2 ANQGSEA. The CDR3 sequence: CSVVSAYGYTF. The CDR3, as DNA: TGCAGCGTTGTCAGCGCATATGGCTACACCTTC.

J is TRBJ1-1 and V is TRBV15, with D possibly TRBD1 on 6 matching bases. In germline, CDR1 is LNHNV, CDR2 YYDKDF (reference sequence). V was trimmed by 10 bases and J by 10 bases, leaving 16 bases between them. The CDR3 is made up of 11 amino acids. The CDR3 reads CASRVTGGAFF. CDR3 DNA: TGTGCCAGCAGGGTGACAGGAGGAGCTTTCTTT.

Notes on this clonotype: One base away lies a much larger clone, so this may be a sequencing read error. Likely a read error: the CDR3 ends without its conserved phenylalanine or tryptophan. CDR3 bases: TGTGCCAGCAGGAAGGATCTGGACAGGGTGCGAGAAAAACTGTTTTCT. This sequence encodes CASRKDLDRVREKLFS. V is TRBV12-3 or TRBV12-4 and J is TRBJ1-4, with 8 bases aligning to TRBD1. With 6 bases clipped from V and 8 bases from J, the junction kept 14 bases outside the gene matches. The CDR3 spans 16 residues.

The rearrangement links TRBV10-3 to TRBJ2-5; 8 nucleotides match TRBD1. Germline V gives CDR1 ENHRY, CDR2 SYGVKD. V shed 9 bases, J shed 1 base, and the junction held 10 bases outside the gene matches. The CDR3 consists of 15 residues. CDR3 bases: TGTGCCATTGGCAAACCAGGGGGCGGCCAAGAGACCCAGTACTTC. It encodes CAIGKPGGGQETQYF.

The chain is built from TRBV6-1 and TRBJ1-6; 7 nucleotides agree with TRBD1. Germline CDR1 MNHNS, CDR2 SASEGT. CDR3 length: 15 residues. Germline trimming cut 11 bases from V and 5 bases from J; bases unmatched to any gene: 12. The CDR3: CAGGEGQGDNSPLHF. DNA of the CDR3: TGTGCCGGCGGTGAAGGGCAGGGGGATAATTCACCCCTCCACTTT.